This passage covers 10 T cell receptor beta chains from one sample sequenced in a study of blood T cell repertoires in COVID-19. Sequenced by immunoSEQ multiplex PCR; TCRdb stores in-frame clones only, minus some. The data show 65,000 to 90,000 clones, with roughly 86% seen just once and 7% to 9% held by the top ten. Material: peripheral blood. The receptors come from a man aged 50-59 years with active COVID-19.

The chain combines TRBV5-1 with TRBJ1-4; 10 positions match TRBD1. This CDR3 region has 14 residues. Per germline, CDR1 SGHRS and CDR2 YFSETQ. Trimming took 2 bases from V and 8 from J; bases not matched to a gene: 3. In DNA form, the CDR3 reads TGCGCCAGCAGCTTCGGGACAGGGGAAGAAAAACTGTTTTTT. This sequence encodes CASSFGTGEEKLFF.

V gene TRBV28 combines with J gene TRBJ2-2, with 8 bases identical to TRBD1. The CDR3 is 15 amino acids. J was trimmed by 3 bases and V by 5 bases; bases with no gene match: 5. The germline V gene encodes CDR1 MDHEN and CDR2 SYDVKM. CDR3 protein: CASSTGQGDTGELFF. CDR3 DNA sequence: TGTGCCAGCAGTACCGGACAGGGCGACACCGGGGAGCTGTTTTTT.

The chain employs TRBV19 and TRBJ1-5; TRBD1 aligns across 8 bases. This CDR3 is built from 13 residues. Germline V lookup: CDR1 LNHDA, CDR2 SQIVND (reference sequence). J lost 6 bases, V lost 4 bases, and 2 bases had no gene match. CDR3 region: CASSTGGGQPQHF. The CDR3 DNA reads as TGTGCCAGTAGTACAGGGGGCGGTCAGCCCCAGCATTTT.

The V and J genes are TRBV7-2 and TRBJ1-1, with D hard to call. The germline gives CDR1 SGHTA, CDR2 FQGNSA. Trimming removed 4 bases at V and 6 bases at J, with 6 bases between. The CDR3 length is 11 residues. CDR3 bases: TGTGCCAGCAGCTCTTACTCTGAAGCTTTCTTT. Amino acids: CASSSYSEAFF.

This clone showed up just once. The chain uses TRBV5-1 and TRBJ2-3, with 7 bases that match TRBD2. Germline values: CDR1 SGHRS, CDR2 YFSETQ. The junction had 4 bases not matched to a gene; V was cut back by 3 bases and J by 3 bases. CDR3 length: 14 amino acids. In nucleotides, the CDR3 is TGCGCCAGCAGCTCTGGACTAGTAACAGATACGCAGTATTTT. Encoded protein: CASSSGLVTDTQYF.

The V gene is TRBV5-1, the J gene TRBJ2-7, with 8 nucleotides matching TRBD1. The germline CDR1 and CDR2 sequences are SGHRS and YFSETQ. V shed 7 bases, J shed 4 bases, and the junction held 7 bases outside the gene matches. The CDR3 has 13 amino acids. Here the CDR3 DNA reads TGCGCCAGCTCATATCGACAGGGGTACGAGCAGTACTTC. Translating it yields CASSYRQGYEQYF.

The chain employs TRBV30 and TRBJ2-4, with TRBD2 as a possible D gene (6 bases). The germline CDR1 and CDR2 sequences are GTSNPN and SVGIG (reference sequence). V shed 2 bases and J shed 0 bases, with 29 bases lying between them. The CDR3 is 21 residues long. CDR3 DNA sequence: TGTGCCTGGAGTTCCATCCGGGACTCAGGCACGAACCCCTTAGCCAAAAACATTCAGTACTTC. It yields the protein CAWSSIRDSGTNPLAKNIQYF. The variable domain in full, completed from reference TRBV30 and TRBJ2-4, reads SQTIHQWPATLVQPVGSPLSLECTVEGTSNPNLYWYRQAAGRGLQLLFYSVGIGQISSEVPQNLSASRPQDRQFILSSKKLLLSDSGFYLCAWSSIRDSGTNPLAKNIQYFGAGTRLSVL.

V gene TRBV7-5 combines with J gene TRBJ2-3; the table's D call, TRBD2, was not checked against the DNA. TRBV7-5 has pseudogene status. CDR3 size: 18 residues. The CDR3 region has the DNA TGTGTCAGAAGCACAAGCGGGAGGGCTTCTAATACCACAGATACGCAGTATTTT. Translation gives CVRSTSGRASNTTDTQYF.

The chain recombines TRBV24-1 with TRBJ2-6; the match to TRBD1 covers 7 bases. The CDR3 length is 18 residues. CDR1 and CDR2 (germline): KGHDR, SFDVKD. J lost 4 bases, V lost 5 bases, and 13 bases had no gene match. As DNA, the CDR3 is TGTGCCACCAGTGCGACCTCGGGACAGTTCTCCGGGGCCAACGTCCTGACTTTC. Translating gives CATSATSGQFSGANVLTF.

The chain employs TRBV5-1 and TRBJ1-1; D is unclear. Trimming cost V 1 base and J 3 bases, with 7 bases left between them. CDR1 and CDR2 (germline): SGHRS, YFSETQ. The CDR3 runs 13 residues. Here the CDR3 reads CASSLSGDTEAFF. Written as DNA, the CDR3 is TGCGCCAGCAGCTTGTCCGGGGACACTGAAGCTTTCTTT.